These 12 T cell receptor beta chains were sequenced from one sample in a study of response to subunit inactivated influenza vaccine. TCRdb ran MiXCR on the RT-PCR reads and lists one entry per CDR3 protein. The sample contains some 520,000 distinct CDR3 sequences, about 15% of which appear only once. The sequencing here drew on CD4+ T cells sorted from PBMCs, taken around 25 months after vaccination. These receptors all come from a man in his fifties or sixties who received an inactivated influenza vaccine.

This clonotype was found a few times. The chain carries TRBV27 and TRBJ1-2, with 12 nucleotides matching TRBD1. This CDR3 comprises 15 residues. V shed 4 bases and J 8 bases; nucleotides not matched to a gene: 8. The germline gives CDR1 MNHEY, CDR2 SMNVEV (reference sequence). The CDR3 here is CASSSHGTGGRGYTF. In DNA form, the CDR3 reads TGTGCCAGCAGTTCACACGGGACAGGGGGCCGGGGCTACACCTTC.

This clonotype was observed a handful of times. The chain couples TRBV11-1 to TRBJ2-2; D is perhaps TRBD2 (5 bases). The V gene lost 5 bases and the J gene lost 0 bases, with 19 bases spanning the gap. The CDR3 spans 18 residues. CDR1 SGHAT and CDR2 FQDESV come from the germline V gene (reference sequence). CDR3 region: CASSDPPGGGANTGELFF. DNA for the CDR3: TGTGCCAGCAGCGACCCACCTGGAGGCGGAGCGAACACCGGGGAGCTGTTTTTT.

The gene calls are TRBV5-6 and TRBJ2-2, with 8 bases lining up with TRBD1. Germline CDR1 and CDR2: SGHDT and YYEEEE. Trimming removed 4 bases from V and 7 bases from J; junction bases left unmatched: 9. The CDR3 loop spans 15 amino acids. The CDR3 DNA reads TGTGCCAGCAGCCCAAGAGGACAGGGTGACGGGGAGCTGTTTTTT. Translated: CASSPRGQGDGELFF.

The table lists this clonotype with a few counts. The junction departs from germline at one end; a sequencing error may be responsible. The J gene is TRBJ2-4, the V gene TRBV19; 8 positions match TRBD2. The CDR3 runs to 12 residues. Per the germline V gene, CDR1 is LNHDA and CDR2 is SQIVND (reference sequence). In nucleotides, the CDR3 is TGTGCCAGCGGGAGGGCCAGAAACATTCAGTACTTC. It yields the protein CASGRARNIQYF.

This clonotype was counted at least ten times. The rearrangement links TRBV6-5 to TRBJ2-1, with D perhaps matching TRBD1 (6 bases). Trimming removed 2 bases from V and 10 bases from J, with 6 bases in between. From germline, CDR1 is MNHEY and CDR2 SVGAGI. The CDR3 sequence is 11 residues long. CDR3 region: CASSYGQEQFF. CDR3 in DNA: TGTGCCAGCAGTTACGGACAGGAGCAGTTCTTC.

This sequence joins TRBV12-3 or TRBV12-4 and TRBJ1-6; weak D call: TRBD1 (5 bases). Trimming left V 6 bases short and J 10 bases short, with 13 bases between. The CDR3 consists of 13 residues. CDR3 DNA: TGTGCCAGCAGCCCCTACCGGGGGTCACCCCTCCACTTT. Translated, it gives CASSPYRGSPLHF.

This rearrangement joins TRBV5-1 to TRBJ2-2, with 13 bases aligning to TRBD2. Germline V gene lookup returns CDR1 SGHRS and CDR2 YFSETQ. This CDR3 contains 17 residues. The trim removed 4 bases at V and 2 bases at J, leaving 5 bases unmatched. CDR3 loop: CASSTGTSGANTGELFF. CDR3 DNA sequence: TGCGCCAGCAGCACCGGGACTAGCGGGGCCAACACCGGGGAGCTGTTTTTT.

This clonotype has a count of ten or more. This rearrangement joins TRBV7-2 to TRBJ2-3, with a possible D match to TRBD2 (6 bases). With 0 bases removed from V and 2 bases from J, the gap between germline ends came to 18 bases. Germline loops: CDR1 SGHTA, CDR2 FQGNSA. The length of the CDR3 is 18 residues. The CDR3 sequence is CASSLAGGGSGITDTQYF. Here the CDR3 DNA reads TGTGCCAGCAGCTTAGCGGGGGGTGGTAGCGGTATCACAGATACGCAGTATTTT.

This clonotype came up a few times. The chain joins TRBV6-1 to TRBJ2-1, with D maybe TRBD1 (6 bases). The CDR3 loop spans 15 amino acids. V was shortened by 6 bases and J by 2 bases, with 14 bases between the two germline ends. CDR1 is MNHNS, CDR2 SASEGT, per germline. The CDR3 DNA sequence: TGTGCCAGCAGCCAAGGACAGCCCGCCTACAATGAGCAGTTCTTC. Translated, it gives CASSQGQPAYNEQFF.

The sample holds a few counts of this clonotype. The CDR3 does not end in the conserved phenylalanine or tryptophan, so this is likely a read error. Because the CDR3's place on the DNA is in doubt, the DNA is left out and the CDR3 is given as listed by TCRdb. The rearrangement joins TRBV28 to TRBJ1-2; TRBD1 is taken as the D call from the table, unchecked against the DNA. The CDR3 length is 13 residues, termini included. CDR1 MDHEN and CDR2 SYDVKM come from the germline V gene. This chain's CDR3 is CASSFRTGHPAWV.

The chain joins TRBV9 to TRBJ2-7; tentative D call: TRBD1 (5 bases). Germline CDR1 and CDR2: SGDLS and YYNGEE. This CDR3 has 14 residues. V was shortened by 2 bases and J by 6 bases, with 15 bases between the two germline ends. CDR3 amino acids: CASSVGNIQGEQYF. In DNA, the CDR3 is TGTGCCAGCAGCGTGGGCAATATCCAGGGCGAGCAGTACTTC. The full variable domain, with the rest looked up from reference TRBV9 and TRBJ2-7, is DSGVTQTPKHLITATGQRVTLRCSPRSGDLSVYWYQQSLDQGLQFLIQYYNGEERAKGNILERFSAQQFPDLHSELNLSSLELGDSALYFCASSVGNIQGEQYFGPGTRLTVT.

This clonotype was counted between two and nine times. The chain has TRBV5-6 and TRBJ1-1; 10 nucleotides match TRBD1. In germline, CDR1 is SGHDT, CDR2 YYEEEE. The CDR3 sequence is 12 residues long. The V gene end was trimmed by 5 bases and the J gene end by 13 bases; junction bases not matched to a gene: 8. The CDR3 DNA reads TGTGCCAGCAGTCCTGGACAGGGGGAGTTTTTCTTT. Amino acid sequence: CASSPGQGEFFF.